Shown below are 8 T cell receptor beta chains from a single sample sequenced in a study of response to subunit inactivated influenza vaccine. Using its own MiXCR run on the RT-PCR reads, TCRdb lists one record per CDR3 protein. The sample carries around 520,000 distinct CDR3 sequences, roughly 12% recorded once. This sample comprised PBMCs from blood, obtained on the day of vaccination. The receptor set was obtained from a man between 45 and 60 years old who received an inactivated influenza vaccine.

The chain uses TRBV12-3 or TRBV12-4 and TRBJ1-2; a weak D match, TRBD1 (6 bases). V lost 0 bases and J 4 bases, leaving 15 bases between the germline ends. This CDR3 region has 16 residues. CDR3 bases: TGTGCCAGCAGTTTAGCAGCCGGGGGCAATCTCTATGGCTACACCTTC. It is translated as CASSLAAGGNLYGYTF.

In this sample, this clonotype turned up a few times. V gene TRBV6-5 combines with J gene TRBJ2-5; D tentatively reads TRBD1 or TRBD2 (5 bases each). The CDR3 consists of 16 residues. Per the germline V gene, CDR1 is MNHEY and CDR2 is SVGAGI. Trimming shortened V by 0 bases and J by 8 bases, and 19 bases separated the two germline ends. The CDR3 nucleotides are TGTGCCAGCAGTTACTCGCCGTCGGGGCCGAGTGAAACCCAGTACTTC. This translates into CASSYSPSGPSETQYF.

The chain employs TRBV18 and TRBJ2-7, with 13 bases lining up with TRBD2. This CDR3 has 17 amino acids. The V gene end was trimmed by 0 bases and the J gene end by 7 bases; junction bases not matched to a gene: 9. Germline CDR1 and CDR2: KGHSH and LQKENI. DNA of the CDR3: TGTGCCAGCTCACCACCGAACGGACTAGCGGGAGTTAATGAGCAGTACTTC. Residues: CASSPPNGLAGVNEQYF. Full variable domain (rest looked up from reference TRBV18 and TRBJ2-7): NAGVMQNPRHLVRRRGQEARLRCSPMKGHSHVYWYRQLPEEGLKFMVYLQKENIIDESGMPKERFSAEFPKEGPSILRIQQVVRGDSAAYFCASSPPNGLAGVNEQYFGPGTRLTVT.

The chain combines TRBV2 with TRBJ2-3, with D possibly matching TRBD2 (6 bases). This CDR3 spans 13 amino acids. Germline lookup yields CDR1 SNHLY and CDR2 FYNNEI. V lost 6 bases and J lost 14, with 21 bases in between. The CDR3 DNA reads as TGTGCCAGCAGGGATGGGGACTCCCGGCCACGGTATTTT. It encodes CASRDGDSRPRYF.

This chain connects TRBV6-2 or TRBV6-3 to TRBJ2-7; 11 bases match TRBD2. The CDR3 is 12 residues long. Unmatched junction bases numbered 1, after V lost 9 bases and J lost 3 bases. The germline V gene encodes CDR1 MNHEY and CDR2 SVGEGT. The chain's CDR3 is CASSGRVYEQYF. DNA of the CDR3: TGTGCCAGTAGCGGGAGGGTCTACGAGCAGTACTTC.

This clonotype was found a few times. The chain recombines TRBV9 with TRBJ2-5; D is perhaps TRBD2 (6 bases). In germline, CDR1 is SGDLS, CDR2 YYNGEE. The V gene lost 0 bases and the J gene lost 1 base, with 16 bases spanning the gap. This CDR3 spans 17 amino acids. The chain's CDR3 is CASSVEPEGPFQETQYF. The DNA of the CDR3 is TGTGCCAGCAGCGTAGAACCGGAGGGCCCCTTCCAAGAGACCCAGTACTTC.

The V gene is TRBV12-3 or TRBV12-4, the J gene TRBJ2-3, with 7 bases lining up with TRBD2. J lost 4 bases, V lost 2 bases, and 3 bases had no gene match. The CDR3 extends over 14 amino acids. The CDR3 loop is CASSLKAGADTQYF. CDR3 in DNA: TGTGCCAGCAGTTTAAAGGCGGGAGCAGATACGCAGTATTTT.

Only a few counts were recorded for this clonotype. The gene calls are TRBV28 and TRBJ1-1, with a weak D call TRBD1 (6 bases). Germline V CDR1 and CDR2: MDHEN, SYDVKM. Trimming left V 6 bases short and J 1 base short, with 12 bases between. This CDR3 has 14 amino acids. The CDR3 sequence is CASRLTGRNTEAFF. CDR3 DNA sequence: TGTGCCAGCAGGCTGACAGGACGGAACACTGAAGCTTTCTTT. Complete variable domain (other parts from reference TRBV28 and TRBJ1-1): DVKVTQSSRYLVKRTGEKVFLECVQDMDHENMFWYRQDPGLGLRLIYFSYDVKMKEKGDIPEGYSVSREKKERFSLILESASTNQTSMYLCASRLTGRNTEAFFGQGTRLTVV.